The rows below give T cell receptor beta chains drawn from one sample of a study of Ad26.COV2.S vaccination and SARS-CoV-2 variants. The table came from immunoSEQ multiplex PCR; TCRdb's copy has only in-frame clones and leaves some out. The repertoire holds roughly 380,000 clones, with 92% as singletons. The sequencing here drew on peripheral blood, taken after recovery from COVID-19. The receptors were sampled from a human donor who had recovered from COVID-19. Both conserved end residues are part of each CDR3.

V	J	CDR3
TRBV9	TRBJ2-3	CASSPNTALGKYF
TRBV3-1/TRBV3-2	TRBJ2-5	CASSQQGIETETQYF
TRBV6-4	TRBJ1-2	CASSPGRLSYGYTF
TRBV19	TRBJ2-7	CASSLLGTGGHEQYF
TRBV10-3	TRBJ2-1	CAISEGRDTSYNEQFF
TRBV5-4	TRBJ2-3	CASSLEGGASTDTQYF
TRBV28	TRBJ1-5	CASTTGIIRPQHF
TRBV7-2	TRBJ1-1	CASSPSAGNTEAFF
TRBV2	TRBJ1-5	CASTRQGRPQHF
TRBV6-1	TRBJ2-2	CASSDRFGTANTGELFF
TRBV6-6	TRBJ1-5	CASAAREFDQPQHF
TRBV19	TRBJ1-5	CASKIQEASNQPQHF
TRBV3-1/TRBV3-2	TRBJ2-3	CASSQDRLAGGRKDTQYF
TRBV13	TRBJ2-7	CASSSDPSTLEQYF
TRBV19	TRBJ2-5	CASSRDRGKTQYF
TRBV30	TRBJ1-5	CAPRGKVSQPQHF
TRBV13	TRBJ2-5	CASSWGAGPKRETQYF
TRBV4-1	TRBJ2-1	CASSQIPPIPSADPNEQFF